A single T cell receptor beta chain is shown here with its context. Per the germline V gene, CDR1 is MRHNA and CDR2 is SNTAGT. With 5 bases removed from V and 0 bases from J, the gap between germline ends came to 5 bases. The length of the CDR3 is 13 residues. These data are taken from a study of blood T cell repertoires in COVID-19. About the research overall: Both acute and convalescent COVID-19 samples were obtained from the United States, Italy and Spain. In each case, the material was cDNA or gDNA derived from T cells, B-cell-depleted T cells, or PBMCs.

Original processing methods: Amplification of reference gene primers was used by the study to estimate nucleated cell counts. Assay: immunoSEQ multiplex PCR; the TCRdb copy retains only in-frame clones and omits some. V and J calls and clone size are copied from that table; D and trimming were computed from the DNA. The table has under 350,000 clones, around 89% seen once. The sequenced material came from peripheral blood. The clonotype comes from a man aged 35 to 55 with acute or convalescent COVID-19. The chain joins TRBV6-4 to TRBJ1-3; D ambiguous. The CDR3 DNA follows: TGTGCCAGCAGTTCCAACTCTGGAAACACCATATATTTT. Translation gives CASSSNSGNTIYF.